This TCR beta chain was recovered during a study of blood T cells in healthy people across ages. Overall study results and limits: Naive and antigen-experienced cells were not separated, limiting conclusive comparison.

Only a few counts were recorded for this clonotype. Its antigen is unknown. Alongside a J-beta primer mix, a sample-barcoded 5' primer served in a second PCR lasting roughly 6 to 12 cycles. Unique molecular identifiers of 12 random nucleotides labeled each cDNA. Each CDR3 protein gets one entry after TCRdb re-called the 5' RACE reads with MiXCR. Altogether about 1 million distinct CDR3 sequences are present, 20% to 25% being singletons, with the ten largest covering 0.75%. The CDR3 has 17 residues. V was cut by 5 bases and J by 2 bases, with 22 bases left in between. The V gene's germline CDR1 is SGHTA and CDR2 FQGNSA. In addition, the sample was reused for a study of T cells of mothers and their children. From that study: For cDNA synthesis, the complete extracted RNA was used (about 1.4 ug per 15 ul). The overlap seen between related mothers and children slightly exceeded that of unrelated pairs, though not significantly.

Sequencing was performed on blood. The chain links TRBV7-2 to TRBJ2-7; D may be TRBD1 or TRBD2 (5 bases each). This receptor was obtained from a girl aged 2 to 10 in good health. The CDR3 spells CASSEHDPPGTPYEQYF. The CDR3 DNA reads TGTGCCAGCAGCGAACATGATCCTCCCGGGACCCCCTACGAGCAGTACTTC.